One sample yielded the 11 T cell receptor beta chains listed below, sequenced in a study of cytomegalovirus exposure and HLA in healthy donors. This PCR relied on a set of 60 Vbeta primers and 13 Jbeta primers. Sequencing used immunoSEQ multiplex PCR; TCRdb keeps in-frame clones, though not all of them. The sample yields under 200,000 clones, around 77% seen once. Sequencing used PBMCs. These receptors all come from a man aged 60 to 69 in good health and CMV-seronegative.

Only a few counts were recorded for this clone. The rearrangement links TRBV19 to TRBJ1-1, with D possibly being TRBD1 (5 bases). V was clipped by 6 bases and J by 7 bases, with 9 bases between them. Germline assignment: CDR1 LNHDA and CDR2 SQIVND (reference sequence). The CDR3 totals 11 residues. This chain's CDR3 is CASRVTDEAFF. The DNA of the CDR3 is TGTGCCAGTAGGGTGACAGATGAAGCTTTCTTT.

The rearrangement joins TRBV2 to TRBJ2-5; D ambiguous. The ends were cut back, 6 bases at V and 4 bases at J, with 6 bases in the middle. Germline values: CDR1 SNHLY, CDR2 FYNNEI. This CDR3 is built from 11 residues. For the CDR3, the DNA is TGTGCCAGCAGATCCTTAGAGACCCAGTACTTC. Its translation is CASRSLETQYF.

A single count supports this clone. The chain is built from TRBV2 and TRBJ2-5; 7 positions match TRBD1. CDR1 is SNHLY and CDR2 is FYNNEI in the germline V gene. CDR3 length equals 16 residues. The V and J ends lost 6 bases and 3 bases, in that order; junction bases with no gene match: 13. CDR3 in DNA: TGTGCCAGCAGGGGGGCCATCGACAGGGTTGAAGAGACCCAGTACTTC. Amino acids: CASRGAIDRVEETQYF.

The chain is built from TRBV7-9 and TRBJ1-5; possibly TRBD1 for D (5 bases). Germline CDR1 and CDR2: SEHNR and FQNEAQ (reference sequence). This CDR3 contains 14 residues. Trimming shortened V by 1 base and J by 7 bases, and 11 bases separated the two germline ends. CDR3 loop: CASSLGGAGQPQHF. The CDR3 DNA reads TGTGCCAGCAGCTTAGGGGGCGCGGGACAGCCCCAGCATTTT.

The rearrangement links TRBV13 to TRBJ2-5; possible D gene TRBD2, 5 bases. This CDR3 spans 16 amino acids. V was trimmed by 3 bases and J by 5 bases, leaving 19 bases between them. Per the germline V gene, CDR1 is PRHDT and CDR2 is FYEKMQ (reference sequence). The CDR3 here is CASSFPGLAVRETQYF. The CDR3 DNA sequence: TGTGCCAGCAGCTTCCCCGGGCTAGCTGTGAGGGAGACCCAGTACTTC.

V usage is TRBV5-1 and J usage is TRBJ2-1, with 8 nucleotides matching TRBD1. This CDR3 spans 15 amino acids. V lost 3 bases, J lost 5 bases, and 7 bases stayed unmatched. Germline V lookup: CDR1 SGHRS, CDR2 YFSETQ. CDR3 in DNA: TGCGCCAGCAGCTCTCGGACAGGGCCAGACAATGAGCAGTTCTTC. This gives the protein CASSSRTGPDNEQFF.

The rearrangement joins TRBV5-1 to TRBJ2-1; 11 nucleotides agree with TRBD2. Per the germline V gene, CDR1 is SGHRS and CDR2 is YFSETQ. This CDR3 is 17 amino acids long. V lost 2 bases, J lost 8 bases, and 12 bases stayed unmatched. The CDR3 sequence: CASSFILRLAGRHEQFF. As DNA, the CDR3 is TGCGCCAGCAGCTTCATCCTGCGACTAGCGGGGCGCCATGAGCAGTTCTTC.

The V gene is TRBV6-6, the J gene TRBJ1-6; TRBD1 agrees at 9 bases. The germline V gene has CDR1 MNHNY and CDR2 SVGAGI (reference sequence). The CDR3 is made up of 14 amino acids. The junction had 5 bases not matched to a gene; V was cut back by 4 bases and J by 10 bases. The CDR3 DNA follows: TGTGCCAGCAGTTCCGGGACAGGGAAATCACCCCTCCACTTT. Its translation is CASSSGTGKSPLHF.

The DNA of the CDR3 is TGTGCCAGCAGCTTTCAGAATGAGCAGTTCTTC. Translation gives CASSFQNEQFF. This chain uses TRBV5-6 with TRBJ2-1; no definite D call. CDR1 is SGHDT, CDR2 YYEEEE, per germline. The V gene lost 2 bases and the J gene lost 7 bases, with 4 bases spanning the gap. This CDR3 has 11 residues.

This clone was recorded a few times. The rearrangement links TRBV14 to TRBJ2-7, with 9 bases identical to TRBD1. Germline CDR1 is SGHDN and CDR2 is FVKESK. This CDR3 contains 13 residues. The V gene end was trimmed by 0 bases and the J gene end by 10 bases; junction bases not matched to a gene: 4. The CDR3 region is CASSQDLTGGQYF. CDR3 nucleotides: TGTGCCAGCAGCCAAGATTTAACAGGGGGCCAGTACTTC.

The chain carries TRBV5-8 and TRBJ1-5; the D is unclear. Trimming left V 0 bases short and J 5 bases short, with 6 bases between. The CDR3 runs to 13 residues. Per germline, CDR1 SGHTS and CDR2 YDEGEE. CDR3 region: CASSLDAHQPQHF. For the CDR3, the DNA is TGTGCCAGCAGCTTGGACGCGCATCAGCCCCAGCATTTT.